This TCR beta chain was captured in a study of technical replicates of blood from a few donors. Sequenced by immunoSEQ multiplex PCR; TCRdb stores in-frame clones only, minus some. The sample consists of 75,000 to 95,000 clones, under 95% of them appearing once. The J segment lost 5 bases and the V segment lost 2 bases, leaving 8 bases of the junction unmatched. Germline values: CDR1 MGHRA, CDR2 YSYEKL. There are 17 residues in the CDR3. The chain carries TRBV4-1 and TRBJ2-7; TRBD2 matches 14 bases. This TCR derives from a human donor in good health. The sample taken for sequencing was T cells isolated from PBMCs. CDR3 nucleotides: TGCGCCAGCAGCCAACGGTCCGGGACTAGCGGGAGAAACGAGCAGTACTTC. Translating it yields CASSQRSGTSGRNEQYF.